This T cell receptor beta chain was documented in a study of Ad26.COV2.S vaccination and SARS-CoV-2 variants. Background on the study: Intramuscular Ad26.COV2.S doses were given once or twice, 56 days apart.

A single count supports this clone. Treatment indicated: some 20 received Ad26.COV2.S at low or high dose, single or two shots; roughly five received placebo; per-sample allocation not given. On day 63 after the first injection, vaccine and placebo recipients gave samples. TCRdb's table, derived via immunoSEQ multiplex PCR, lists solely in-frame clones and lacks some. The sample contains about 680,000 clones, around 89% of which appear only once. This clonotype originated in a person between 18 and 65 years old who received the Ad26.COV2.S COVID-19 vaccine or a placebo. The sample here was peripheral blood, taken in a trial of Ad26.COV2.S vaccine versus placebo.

The CDR3 loop is CASSPLGDMIWPEAFF. In DNA form, the CDR3 reads TGTGCCAGCAGCCCGCTTGGGGATATGATATGGCCTGAAGCTTTCTTT. The chain carries TRBV7-2 and TRBJ1-1, with D hard to call. Trimming shortened V by 5 bases and J by 6 bases, and 22 bases separated the two germline ends. Germline values: CDR1 SGHTA, CDR2 FQGNSA. The CDR3 is 16 residues long. Full variable domain (rest looked up from reference TRBV7-2 and TRBJ1-1): GAGVSQSPSNKVTEKGKDVELRCDPISGHTALYWYRQSLGQGLEFLIYFQGNSAPDKSGLPSDRFSAERTGGSVSTLTIQRTQQEDSAVYLCASSPLGDMIWPEAFFGQGTRLTVV.